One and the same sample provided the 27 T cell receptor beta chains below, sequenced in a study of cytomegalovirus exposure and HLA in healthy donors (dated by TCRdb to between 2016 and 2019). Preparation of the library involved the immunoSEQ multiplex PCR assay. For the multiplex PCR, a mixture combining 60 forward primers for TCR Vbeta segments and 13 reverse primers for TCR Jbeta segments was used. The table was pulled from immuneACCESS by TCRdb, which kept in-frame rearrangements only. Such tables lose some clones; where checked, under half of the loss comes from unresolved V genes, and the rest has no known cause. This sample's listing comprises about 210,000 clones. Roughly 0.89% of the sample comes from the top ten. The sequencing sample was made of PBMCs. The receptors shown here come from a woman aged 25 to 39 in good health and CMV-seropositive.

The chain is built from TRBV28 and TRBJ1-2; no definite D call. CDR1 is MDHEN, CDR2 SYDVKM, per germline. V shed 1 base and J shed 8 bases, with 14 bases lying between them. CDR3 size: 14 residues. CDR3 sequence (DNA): TGTGCCAGCAGTTTATTAACTCCGAACAGAGGCTACACCTTC. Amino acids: CASSLLTPNRGYTF.

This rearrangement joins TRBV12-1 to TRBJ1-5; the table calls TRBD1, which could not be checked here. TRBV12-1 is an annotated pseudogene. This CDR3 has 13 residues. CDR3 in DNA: TGTGCCAGCAGCGTCAGGGCCGATCAGCCCCAGCATTTT. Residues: CASSVRADQPQHF.

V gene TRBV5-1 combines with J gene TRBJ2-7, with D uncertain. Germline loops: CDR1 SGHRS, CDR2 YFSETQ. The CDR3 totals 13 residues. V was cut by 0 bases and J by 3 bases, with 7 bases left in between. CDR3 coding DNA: TGCGCCAGCAGCTTGGAGCCCTTCTACGAGCAGTACTTC. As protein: CASSLEPFYEQYF.

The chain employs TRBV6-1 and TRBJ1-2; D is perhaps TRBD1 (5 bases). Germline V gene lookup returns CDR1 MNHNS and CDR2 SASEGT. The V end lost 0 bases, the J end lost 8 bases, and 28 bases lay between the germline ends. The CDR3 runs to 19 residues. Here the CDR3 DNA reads TGTGCCAGCAGTGAAGCGGTCAAGGGACTGACAAACATTTATATAGGCTACACCTTC. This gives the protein CASSEAVKGLTNIYIGYTF.

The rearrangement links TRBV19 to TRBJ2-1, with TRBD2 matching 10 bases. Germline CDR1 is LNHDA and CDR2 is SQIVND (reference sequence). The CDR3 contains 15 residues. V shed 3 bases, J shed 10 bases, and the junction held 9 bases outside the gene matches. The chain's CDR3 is CASSITSGRAHEQFF. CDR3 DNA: TGTGCCAGTAGTATTACCAGCGGGAGGGCCCACGAGCAGTTCTTC.

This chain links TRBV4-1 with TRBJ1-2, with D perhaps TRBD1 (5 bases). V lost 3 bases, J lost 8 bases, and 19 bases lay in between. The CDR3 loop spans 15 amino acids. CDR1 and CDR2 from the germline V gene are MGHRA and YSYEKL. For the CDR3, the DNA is TGCGCCAGCAGCCATCCTGGGGGGGGTTATCAGGGCTACACCTTC. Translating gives CASSHPGGGYQGYTF.

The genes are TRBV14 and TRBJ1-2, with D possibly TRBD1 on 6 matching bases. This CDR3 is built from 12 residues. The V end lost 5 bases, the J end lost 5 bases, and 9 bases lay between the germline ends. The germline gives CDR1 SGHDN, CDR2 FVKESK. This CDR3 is CASSTGYYGYTF. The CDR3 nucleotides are TGTGCCAGCAGCACAGGGTATTATGGCTACACCTTC.

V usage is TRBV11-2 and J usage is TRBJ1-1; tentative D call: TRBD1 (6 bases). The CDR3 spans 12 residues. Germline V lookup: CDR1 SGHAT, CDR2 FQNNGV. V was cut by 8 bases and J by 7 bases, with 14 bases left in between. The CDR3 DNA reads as TGTGCCAGCTCGATGGACAGCTATGAAGCTTTCTTT. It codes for CASSMDSYEAFF.

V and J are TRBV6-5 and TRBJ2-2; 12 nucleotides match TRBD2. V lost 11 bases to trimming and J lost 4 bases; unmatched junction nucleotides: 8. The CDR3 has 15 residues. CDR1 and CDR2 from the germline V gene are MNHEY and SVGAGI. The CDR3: CACSRLAGATGELFF. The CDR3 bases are TGTGCCTGCTCTCGACTAGCGGGAGCCACCGGGGAGCTGTTTTTT.

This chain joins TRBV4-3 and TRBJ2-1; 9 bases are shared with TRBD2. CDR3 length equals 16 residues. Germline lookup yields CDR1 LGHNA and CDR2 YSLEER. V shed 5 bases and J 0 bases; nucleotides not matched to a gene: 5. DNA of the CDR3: TGCGCCAGCAGCGACTTAGCGGGGGACTCCTACAATGAGCAGTTCTTC. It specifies CASSDLAGDSYNEQFF.

CDR3 nucleotide sequence: TGCAGCGTGGGACAGGGGGCTGGTCAGCCCCAGCATTTT. It specifies CSVGQGAGQPQHF. The rearrangement uses TRBV29-1 and TRBJ1-5; 12 bases are a match to TRBD1. Germline trimming cut 6 bases from V and 6 bases from J; bases unmatched to any gene: 3. The CDR3 length is 13 residues. Germline CDR1 and CDR2: SQVTM and ANQGSEA.

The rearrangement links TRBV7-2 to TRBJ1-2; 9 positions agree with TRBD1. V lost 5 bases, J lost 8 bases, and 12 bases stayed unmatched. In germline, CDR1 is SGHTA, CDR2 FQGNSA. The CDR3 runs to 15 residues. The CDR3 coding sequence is TGTGCCAGCAGCCACTATAAACAGGGGGCGAGGGGCTACACCTTC. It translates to CASSHYKQGARGYTF.

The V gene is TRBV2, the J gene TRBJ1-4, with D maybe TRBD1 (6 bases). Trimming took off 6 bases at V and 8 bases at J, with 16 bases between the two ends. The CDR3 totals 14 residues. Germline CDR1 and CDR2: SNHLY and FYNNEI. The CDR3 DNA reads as TGTGCCAGCAGGGAACAGGGCTCATACGAAAAACTGTTTTTT. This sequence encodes CASREQGSYEKLFF.

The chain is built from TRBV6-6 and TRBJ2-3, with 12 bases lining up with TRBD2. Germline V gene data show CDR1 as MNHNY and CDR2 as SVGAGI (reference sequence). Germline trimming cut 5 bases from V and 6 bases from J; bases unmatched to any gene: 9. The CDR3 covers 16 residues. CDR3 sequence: CASSPSSGRGGDTQYF. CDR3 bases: TGTGCCAGCAGTCCCTCTAGCGGGAGGGGAGGGGATACGCAGTATTTT.

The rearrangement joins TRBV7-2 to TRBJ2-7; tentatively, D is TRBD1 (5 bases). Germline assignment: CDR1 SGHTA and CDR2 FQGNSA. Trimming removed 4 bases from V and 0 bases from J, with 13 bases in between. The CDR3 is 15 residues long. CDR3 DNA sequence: TGTGCCAGCAGCTCTTCAGGGTCACACTCCTACGAGCAGTACTTC. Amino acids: CASSSSGSHSYEQYF.

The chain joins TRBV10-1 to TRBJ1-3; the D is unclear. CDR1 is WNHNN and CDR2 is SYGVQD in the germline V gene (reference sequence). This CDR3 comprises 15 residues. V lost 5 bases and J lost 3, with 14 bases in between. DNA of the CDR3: TGCGCCAGCAGTTTCAACCGGAACAGTGGAAACACCATATATTTT. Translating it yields CASSFNRNSGNTIYF.

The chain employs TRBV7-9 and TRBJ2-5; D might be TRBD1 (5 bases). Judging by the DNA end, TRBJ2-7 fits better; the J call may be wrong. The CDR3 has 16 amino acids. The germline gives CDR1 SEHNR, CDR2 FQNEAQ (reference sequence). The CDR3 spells CASIDFTGPLNYEQYF. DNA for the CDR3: TGTGCCAGCATCGACTTCACAGGCCCCCTCAACTACGAGCAGTACTTC.

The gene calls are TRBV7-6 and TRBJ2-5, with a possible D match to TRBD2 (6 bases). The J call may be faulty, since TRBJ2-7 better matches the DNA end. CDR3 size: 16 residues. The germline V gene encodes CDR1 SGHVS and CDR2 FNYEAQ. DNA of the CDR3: TGTGCCAGCAGCTCCGCCCCCCTAGCGAGCTCCTACGAGCAGTACTTC. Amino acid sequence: CASSSAPLASSYEQYF.

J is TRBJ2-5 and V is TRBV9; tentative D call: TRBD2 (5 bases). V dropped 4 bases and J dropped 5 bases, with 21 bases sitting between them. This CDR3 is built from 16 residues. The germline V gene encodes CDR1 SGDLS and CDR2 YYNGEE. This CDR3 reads CASSQTDGRGVETQYF. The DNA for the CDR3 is TGTGCCAGCAGCCAGACCGACGGCCGGGGTGTTGAGACCCAGTACTTC.

Here the CDR3 DNA reads TGCAGCGTTGTATCCCTTTTGAACACTGAAGCTTTCTTT. Amino acid sequence: CSVVSLLNTEAFF. The chain combines TRBV29-1 with TRBJ1-1; D uncertain. The germline gives CDR1 SQVTM, CDR2 ANQGSEA. V was pared by 4 bases and J by 0 bases, with 9 bases between. The CDR3 runs 13 residues.

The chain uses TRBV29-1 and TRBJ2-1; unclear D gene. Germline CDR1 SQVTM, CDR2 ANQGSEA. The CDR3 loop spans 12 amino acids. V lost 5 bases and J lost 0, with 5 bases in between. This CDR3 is CSVSSSYNEQFF. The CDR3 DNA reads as TGCAGCGTTTCCAGCTCCTACAATGAGCAGTTCTTC.

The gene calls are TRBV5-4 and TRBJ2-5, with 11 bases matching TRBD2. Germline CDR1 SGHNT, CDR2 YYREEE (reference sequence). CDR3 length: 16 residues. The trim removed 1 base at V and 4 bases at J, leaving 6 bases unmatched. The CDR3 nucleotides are TGTGCCAGCAGCTTGCCACTAGCGGGAGTAAGAGAGACCCAGTACTTC. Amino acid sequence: CASSLPLAGVRETQYF. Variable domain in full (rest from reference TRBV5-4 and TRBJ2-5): ETGVTQSPTHLIKTRGQQVTLRCSSQSGHNTVSWYQQALGQGPQFIFQYYREEENGRGNFPPRFSGLQFPNYSSELNVNALELDDSALYLCASSLPLAGVRETQYFGPGTRLLVL.

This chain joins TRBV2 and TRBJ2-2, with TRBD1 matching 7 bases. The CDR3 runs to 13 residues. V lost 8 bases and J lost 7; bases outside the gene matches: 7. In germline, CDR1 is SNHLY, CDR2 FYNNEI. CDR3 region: CASRDRYFGELFF. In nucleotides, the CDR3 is TGTGCCAGCCGGGACAGATATTTCGGGGAGCTGTTTTTT.

The CDR3 here is CASRSPGNGYTF. CDR3 DNA: TGTGCCAGCCGAAGCCCAGGGAATGGCTACACCTTC. This chain connects TRBV25-1 to TRBJ1-2, with D tentatively TRBD1 (5 bases). The CDR3 is 12 amino acids. Looked up from germline, CDR1 is MGHDK and CDR2 is SYGVNS. V lost 8 bases and J 6 bases, leaving 13 bases between the germline ends.

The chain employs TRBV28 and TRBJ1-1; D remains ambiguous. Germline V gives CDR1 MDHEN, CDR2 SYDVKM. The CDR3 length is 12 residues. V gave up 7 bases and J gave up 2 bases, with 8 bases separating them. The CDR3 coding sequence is TGTGCCAGCACAAGCGTAAACACTGAAGCTTTCTTT. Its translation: CASTSVNTEAFF.

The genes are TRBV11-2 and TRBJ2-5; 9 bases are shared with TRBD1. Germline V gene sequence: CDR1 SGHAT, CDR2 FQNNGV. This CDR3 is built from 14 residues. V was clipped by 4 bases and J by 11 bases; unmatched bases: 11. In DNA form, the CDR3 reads TGTGCCAGCAGCTCACTGGGACAGGGTGGAGAGCAGTACTTC. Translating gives CASSSLGQGGEQYF.

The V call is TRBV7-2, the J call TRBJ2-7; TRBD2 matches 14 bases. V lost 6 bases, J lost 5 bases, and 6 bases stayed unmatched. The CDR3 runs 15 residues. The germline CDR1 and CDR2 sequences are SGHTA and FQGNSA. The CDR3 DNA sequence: TGTGCCAGCAGAGCCGGGACTAGCGGGAGCGACGAGCAGTACTTC. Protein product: CASRAGTSGSDEQYF.